This T cell receptor (beta chain) was sequenced for a study of blood T cell repertoires in COVID-19. For the study at large: Sources were T cells, B-cell-depleted T cells, or PBMCs; the material itself was cDNA or gDNA.

The V and J ends lost 2 bases and 4 bases, in that order; junction bases with no gene match: 7. Germline V CDR1 and CDR2: SGHDT, YYEEEE. The length of the CDR3 is 16 residues. The data were produced by immunoSEQ multiplex PCR, yet TCRdb's version contains in-frame clones alone and is incomplete. The sample contains hundreds of thousands of clones, 70% to 90% of which appear only once. Sequencing was done on a sample of peripheral blood. The TCR was taken from a man aged 55 to 69 with acute or convalescent COVID-19. This chain links TRBV5-6 with TRBJ2-1; 9 bases agree with TRBD2. CDR3: CASSFLAGMLYNEQFF. The CDR3 bases are TGTGCCAGCAGCTTTCTAGCGGGGATGCTGTACAATGAGCAGTTCTTC.